This T cell receptor beta chain is drawn from a study of T cell responses to AZD1222 COVID-19 vaccine (dated by TCRdb to about 2021). For the study in its entirety: A total of about 240 trial participants underwent TCR sequencing, of whom some 210 received two doses of AZD1222 and 26 received two doses of the MenACWY control vaccine. Trial participants were enrolled into age subgroups of 18-55, 56-69 and 70-plus years, which contained 148, 28 and 57 TCR-sequenced participants, respectively.

Interpreted using the paper, the time point label stands for: about 28 days (+/-7) after the second vaccine dose. AZD1222 recipients given second doses at about 4 weeks or at about 12 weeks were pooled, since spike-specific TCR depth and breadth were not found to differ between the two schedules. The vaccinee samples were drawn from two UK trials, COV001 and COV002, one of which was a single-blind randomized controlled phase 2/3 trial testing AZD1222 (ChAdOx1 nCoV-19) in healthy adults. For TCRbeta chain sequencing, PBMC samples were collected from trial participants at day 0 and at day 28 after the second dose. Turning to this clone: The antigen it recognizes is unknown. The record has no base qualities; no much larger clone is one base away.

The CDR3 regions of human TCRbeta chains were subjected to immunosequencing. Per the original workflow: Repertoire TCRs were matched against a reference library of SARS-CoV-2-specific TCRs generated with the MIRA antigen-specificity platform. Breadth meant the fraction of unique TCRs that were SARS-CoV-2-associated, whereas depth meant the fraction of total T cells that were SARS-CoV-2-associated. Each spike-specific TCR was assigned to its reactive spike region and to a CD4 or CD8 class using the MIRA data. Log10-transformed breadth and depth values were compared by one-way ANOVA with Sidak's multiple comparisons tests. TCRdb stores this immuneACCESS table with in-frame sequences only. Part of the clones is absent; in the studies checked, under half of the shortfall reflects unresolved V genes, and no reason is known for the rest. The V and J calls and clone size were taken over from that table, and D and trimming were inferred from the DNA. The sample table lists some 99,000 clones, around 87% of them with a count of one. The ten largest clones represent roughly 4.5% of the sample.

CDR3 length: 14 amino acids, cysteine to phenylalanine. Only CDR3 DNA remains: 42 bases, in frame from the first base. V drops 2 bases and J drops 4 bases, leaving 12 bases in between. The germline V gene provides CDR1 SGHTS and CDR2 YDEGEE. Broad study findings and their caveats: Spike-specific TCR breadth and depth rose significantly after two AZD1222 doses compared with day 0 and with MenACWY recipients. Because no day 14 peak-response samples were available, repertoires were characterized only after the peak T cell response. Most participants were white British and females outnumbered males, and the authors suggested that clonal diversity may have been underestimated. Vaccine-associated CD4 TCRs spanned the whole spike protein, with dominant responses in regions 160-218 and 743-854. The 56-69-year group was small, and its depth increase did not reach significance, likely because of low power. Conclusions about previously exposed vaccinees were limited because only six AZD1222 recipients were SARS-CoV-2 seropositive at baseline. Reportedly, close to half of the unique spike-specific TCRs recognized epitopes lying outside the regions that are mutated in the B.1.351 and B.1.1.7 variants.

The sequence links TRBV5-8 to TRBJ1-2, with TRBD1 perhaps the D gene, on 5 matching bases. This sequence was found in an adult who received the AZD1222 COVID-19 vaccine. The specimen was peripheral blood, collected 28 days after the second AZD1222 dose. The CDR3 reads CASSFGGRIYGYTF. The nucleotide sequence is TGTGCCAGCAGCTTCGGGGGGAGGATCTATGGCTACACCTTC.